These 31 T cell receptor beta chains originate from one sample sequenced in a study of cytomegalovirus exposure and HLA in healthy donors. Vbeta (60) and Jbeta (13) primers were used in the PCR. TCRdb's table, derived via immunoSEQ multiplex PCR, lists solely in-frame clones and lacks some. The table lists 90,000 to 140,000 clones, 65% to 85% of them singletons. The specimen was PBMCs. These receptors all stem from a man aged 18 to 30 in good health and CMV-seronegative.

The chain has TRBV7-2 and TRBJ2-3, with unresolved D. Trimming cost V 5 bases and J 2 bases, with 5 bases left between them. The CDR3 totals 12 residues. Germline-derived CDR1 and CDR2 are SGHTA and FQGNSA. Written as DNA, the CDR3 is TGTGCCAGCAGCACCTACACAGATACGCAGTATTTT. Translating gives CASSTYTDTQYF.

Here the CDR3 DNA reads TGTGCCATCAAACCCGAGGGGACTAGGCGTCGCGAGCAGTACTTC. Its translation: CAIKPEGTRRREQYF. V usage is TRBV5-4 and J usage is TRBJ2-7; TRBD2 matches at 8 bases. Unmatched junction bases numbered 17, after V lost 9 bases and J lost 6 bases. The germline V gene has CDR1 SGHNT and CDR2 YYREEE (reference sequence). The CDR3 has 15 amino acids.

The rearrangement joins TRBV30 to TRBJ2-1, with 15 bases aligning to TRBD2. V lost 3 bases and J lost 10; bases outside the gene matches: 4. CDR3 size: 14 residues. Looked up from germline, CDR1 is GTSNPN and CDR2 is SVGIG (reference sequence). For the CDR3, the DNA is TGTGCCTGGAGCGGGGGACTAGCGGGAGGCGAGCAGTTCTTC. Translating gives CAWSGGLAGGEQFF.

This clone appeared a single time. The rearrangement uses TRBV6-5 and TRBJ2-1; D gene ambiguous. Germline CDR1 is MNHEY and CDR2 is SVGAGI. V was shortened by 7 bases and J by 6 bases, with 7 bases between the two germline ends. The CDR3 sequence is 11 residues long. The CDR3 DNA sequence: TGTGCCAGCAAAAACAGCAATGAGCAGTTCTTC. Encoded protein: CASKNSNEQFF.

The V and J genes are TRBV6-6 and TRBJ2-2, with 11 bases fitting TRBD2. Looked up from germline, CDR1 is MNHNY and CDR2 is SVGAGI (reference sequence). Losses at the gene ends were 6 bases for V and 3 bases for J; bases not matched to a gene: 6. The CDR3 contains 16 residues. CDR3 sequence reads: CASSRGTSGDTGELFF. In nucleotides, the CDR3 is TGTGCCAGCAGCCGAGGGACTAGCGGTGACACCGGGGAGCTGTTTTTT.

This clone was picked up a small number of times. Since a far larger clone is one base different, this is likely a read error. The sample has other DNA sequences that encode this CDR3 too. CDR3 in amino acids: CASSLVGSEAFF. The CDR3 DNA sequence: TGTGCCAGCAGCTTGGTCGGGAGTGAAGCTTTTTTT. The rearrangement joins TRBV5-4 to TRBJ1-1; D remains unclear. Germline V CDR1 and CDR2: SGHNT, YYREEE (reference sequence). CDR3 length: 12 amino acids.

This clone has just a few counts. CDR3 DNA: TGTGCCAGTAGGCCTCCCTTAGGGAGTGGACTGTTTTTT. Its translation: CASRPPLGSGLFF. V usage is TRBV19 and J usage is TRBJ1-4; D remains ambiguous. Trimming cost V 6 bases and J 13 bases, with 18 bases left between them. This CDR3 spans 13 amino acids. CDR1 and CDR2 (germline): LNHDA, SQIVND (reference sequence).

This chain uses TRBV25-1 with TRBJ1-3; no definite D call. The CDR3 is 14 amino acids. Trimming removed 7 bases from V and 4 bases from J, with 14 bases in between. The germline CDR1 and CDR2 sequences are MGHDK and SYGVNS. The CDR3 here is CASNPGGRGNTIYF. The CDR3 nucleotides are TGTGCCAGCAACCCAGGAGGCAGGGGAAACACCATATATTTT.

This chain links TRBV5-4 with TRBJ2-1, with 9 bases matching TRBD2. CDR3 length: 15 amino acids. Per germline, CDR1 SGHNT and CDR2 YYREEE (reference sequence). Trimming cost V 4 bases and J 9 bases; bases outside gene matches: 11. The CDR3 region has the DNA TGTGCCAGCAGCCCCCGAATAGCGGGAGTTCTTGAGCAGTTCTTC. Encoded protein: CASSPRIAGVLEQFF.

This chain uses TRBV6-5 with TRBJ2-7; no reliable D call. The CDR3 is 13 residues long. Germline CDR1 reads MNHEY; CDR2 reads SVGAGI. V was pared by 6 bases and J by 2 bases, with 11 bases between. The CDR3 DNA reads TGTGCCAGCAGGGCGGAAGTACCCTACGAGCAGTACTTC. It is translated as CASRAEVPYEQYF.

V gene TRBV7-2 combines with J gene TRBJ2-5; perhaps TRBD2 as D (7 bases). V was shortened by 6 bases and J by 5 bases, with 19 bases between the two germline ends. CDR1 and CDR2 (germline): SGHTA, FQGNSA. The CDR3 totals 15 residues. CDR3 DNA: TGTGCCAGCAGTTGGGGACTATTGGACAGCGAGACCCAGTACTTC. Residues: CASSWGLLDSETQYF.

The CDR3 is CASSLAPGMNTEAFF. CDR3 in DNA: TGTGCCAGCAGCTTAGCCCCAGGAATGAACACTGAAGCTTTCTTT. This rearrangement joins TRBV7-3 to TRBJ1-1; D gene uncertain. V lost 2 bases to trimming and J lost 0 bases, with 10 bases between them. This CDR3 region has 15 residues. Germline V CDR1 and CDR2: SGHTA, FQGTGA.

This chain joins TRBV29-1 and TRBJ1-2, with a possible D match to TRBD1 (5 bases). The CDR3 runs to 14 residues. Trimming pared 1 base from V and 2 bases from J, leaving 11 bases between. Germline V CDR1 and CDR2: SQVTM, ANQGSEA. The CDR3 DNA reads as TGCAGCGTTGAAGGTAAAGACAGAAACTATGGCTACACCTTC. Protein product: CSVEGKDRNYGYTF.

This rearrangement joins TRBV10-2 to TRBJ1-1, with 9 bases lining up with TRBD1. Germline V gene sequence: CDR1 WSHSY, CDR2 SAAADI. This CDR3 comprises 14 residues. After removal of 6 bases from V and 3 bases from J, the junction contained 5 bases not matched to a gene. The CDR3 spells CASRDRGGDTEAFF. The CDR3 nucleotides are TGCGCCAGCAGGGACAGGGGAGGGGACACTGAAGCTTTCTTT.

This clone occurred once. The rearrangement uses TRBV6-1 and TRBJ2-7; 12 positions agree with TRBD1. After removal of 8 bases from V and 5 bases from J, the junction contained 4 bases not matched to a gene. Germline V gene sequence: CDR1 MNHNS, CDR2 SASEGT. This CDR3 is built from 13 residues. CDR3 loop: CASFGTGGHEQYF. In DNA, the CDR3 is TGTGCCAGCTTTGGGACAGGGGGCCACGAGCAGTACTTC.

The gene calls are TRBV30 and TRBJ1-3, with TRBD1 matching 10 bases. After removal of 2 bases from V and 0 bases from J, the junction contained 7 bases not matched to a gene. This CDR3 has 17 residues. Germline loops: CDR1 GTSNPN, CDR2 SVGIG (reference sequence). The CDR3 is CAWSTQTGGLSGNTIYF. The CDR3 region has the DNA TGTGCCTGGAGTACCCAGACAGGGGGCCTCTCTGGAAACACCATATATTTT.

This rearrangement joins TRBV5-5 to TRBJ1-1; D possibly corresponds to TRBD1 (6 bases). CDR3 length: 15 residues. V gave up 4 bases and J gave up 4 bases, with 17 bases separating them. Per the germline V gene, CDR1 is SGHKS and CDR2 is YYEKEE (reference sequence). The CDR3 sequence is CASSLQGGGGTEAFF. CDR3 coding DNA: TGTGCCAGCAGCCTCCAAGGGGGGGGAGGCACTGAAGCTTTCTTT.

This chain joins TRBV2 and TRBJ1-1; tentative D call: TRBD1 (6 bases). V lost 2 bases and J lost 7, with 11 bases in between. The CDR3 has 13 amino acids. In germline, CDR1 is SNHLY, CDR2 FYNNEI. Here the CDR3 reads CASSERGGYEAFF. The CDR3 DNA reads TGTGCCAGCAGTGAACGAGGGGGTTATGAAGCTTTCTTT.

The chain links TRBV15 to TRBJ2-1, with TRBD2 matching over 10 bases. CDR1 is LNHNV, CDR2 YYDKDF, per germline (reference sequence). The CDR3 has 14 amino acids. Unmatched junction bases numbered 7, after V lost 5 bases and J lost 9 bases. This chain's CDR3 is CATSPQREGFEQFF. Written as DNA, the CDR3 is TGTGCCACCAGCCCCCAGCGGGAGGGATTTGAGCAGTTCTTC.

The J gene is TRBJ1-3, the V gene TRBV9; TRBD1 matches at 7 bases. Germline CDR1 SGDLS, CDR2 YYNGEE. The CDR3 covers 14 residues. V lost 4 bases to trimming and J lost 0 bases; unmatched junction nucleotides: 1. The CDR3 reads CASSSGGSGNTIYF. CDR3 coding DNA: TGTGCCAGCAGCTCAGGGGGCTCTGGAAACACCATATATTTT.

The rearrangement links TRBV4-1 to TRBJ2-7, with D perhaps matching TRBD1 (6 bases). The CDR3 is 13 residues long. Germline loops: CDR1 MGHRA, CDR2 YSYEKL. Deletions cut 0 bases from V and 7 bases from J, with 10 bases between. CDR3 in DNA: TGCGCCAGCAGCCAAGAGGGGGCCGGGGAGCAGTACTTC. Translating gives CASSQEGAGEQYF.

The chain employs TRBV28 and TRBJ2-4; D might be TRBD1 (6 bases). Trimming stripped 8 bases from V and 0 bases from J, with 14 bases between. Germline V CDR1 and CDR2: MDHEN, SYDVKM. CDR3 size: 15 residues. CDR3 residues: CASGKGELAKNIQYF. CDR3 nucleotide sequence: TGTGCCAGCGGAAAGGGGGAGTTAGCCAAAAACATTCAGTACTTC.

The chain couples TRBV28 to TRBJ1-1; D gene unclear. V was clipped by 6 bases and J by 6 bases, with 5 bases between them. The V gene's germline CDR1 is MDHEN and CDR2 SYDVKM. The length of the CDR3 is 10 residues. CDR3 sequence reads: CASSLAEAFF. CDR3 in DNA: TGTGCCAGCAGCCTCGCTGAAGCTTTCTTT.

This clone showed up just once. The V and J genes are TRBV28 and TRBJ2-7, with D possibly TRBD1 on 5 matching bases. CDR3 length: 13 amino acids. Germline V gene lookup returns CDR1 MDHEN and CDR2 SYDVKM. V lost 7 bases, J lost 2 bases, and 12 bases lay in between. The CDR3, as DNA: TGTGCCAGCACCGCAGGGATCCCCTACGAGCAGTACTTC. Translating it yields CASTAGIPYEQYF.

In its sample, this clone was seen once. The J gene is TRBJ1-1, the V gene TRBV6-6; D remains ambiguous. Germline loops: CDR1 MNHNY, CDR2 SVGAGI (reference sequence). Trimming left V 6 bases short and J 2 bases short, with 4 bases between. This CDR3 contains 11 residues. CDR3 sequence (DNA): TGTGCCAGCAGGACTAACACTGAAGCTTTCTTT. It is translated as CASRTNTEAFF.

The gene calls are TRBV6-6 and TRBJ1-4, with 9 bases lining up with TRBD1. J was trimmed by 3 bases and V by 6 bases; bases with no gene match: 5. The CDR3 covers 15 residues. Germline V gene lookup returns CDR1 MNHNY and CDR2 SVGAGI (reference sequence). This CDR3 reads CASSRDRDANEKLFF. The DNA of the CDR3 is TGTGCCAGCAGCCGGGACAGGGATGCTAATGAAAAACTGTTTTTT.

The V call is TRBV9, the J call TRBJ2-1; TRBD1 agrees at 10 bases. The V segment lost 7 bases and the J segment 2 bases; nucleotides outside the gene matches: 6. The CDR3 totals 15 residues. Germline CDR1 reads SGDLS; CDR2 reads YYNGEE. The CDR3 nucleotides are TGTGCCAGCGAAACCGGGACAGGGGCCTACAATGAGCAGTTCTTC. Residues: CASETGTGAYNEQFF.

This clone was seen only a few times. The chain combines TRBV4-1 with TRBJ1-1, with a possible D match to TRBD1 (5 bases). Deletions cut 1 base from V and 2 bases from J, with 11 bases between. CDR1 is MGHRA and CDR2 is YSYEKL in the germline V gene. The length of the CDR3 is 15 residues. CDR3 bases: TGCGCCAGCAGCCAAGGTCCGACAGCTAACACTGAAGCTTTCTTT. Protein sequence: CASSQGPTANTEAFF.

This chain connects TRBV18 to TRBJ2-3; 11 bases align to TRBD2. This CDR3 has 15 residues. Per the germline V gene, CDR1 is KGHSH and CDR2 is LQKENI. V was clipped by 4 bases and J by 3 bases; unmatched bases: 3. This chain's CDR3 is CASSRGLAGTDTQYF. For the CDR3, the DNA is TGTGCCAGCTCACGCGGACTAGCGGGTACAGATACGCAGTATTTT.

A word on this clone: The germline gene is not matched at one end of the junction; a read error may be the cause. V and J are TRBV30 and TRBJ2-5; 13 bases fit TRBD2. Germline-derived CDR1 and CDR2 are GTSNPN and SVGIG (reference sequence). The CDR3 runs to 15 residues. The CDR3 sequence: CAWSVLAGGREAQYF. The CDR3 DNA reads TGTGCCTGGAGTGTACTAGCGGGAGGGAGAGAGGCCCAGTACTTC.

The J gene is TRBJ1-4, the V gene TRBV18, with 8 positions matching TRBD1. Germline lookup yields CDR1 KGHSH and CDR2 LQKENI. The CDR3 is 15 amino acids. J was trimmed by 3 bases and V by 8 bases; bases with no gene match: 8. The CDR3 nucleotides are TGTGCCAGCACCAAAATGGACAGGGCTAATGAAAAACTGTTTTTT. It codes for CASTKMDRANEKLFF.